This TCR beta chain was profiled in a study of blood T cell repertoires in COVID-19. Study in general: Some COVID-19 samples were acute and others convalescent; all came from the United States, Italy and Spain. PBMCs, B-cell-depleted T cells, or T cells were the source of the cDNA or gDNA that made up the material.

As to this clone: Other DNA sequences in this specimen translate into the identical CDR3.

Under the authors' procedure: Estimated nucleated cell counts came from reference gene primer amplification. Profiling relied on immunoSEQ multiplex PCR, and the TCRdb table lists in-frame clones only, not all of them. V, J and clone size were drawn from that table, and D and trimming were deduced from the DNA. The data show roughly 160,000 clones, with 80% to 85% seen just once and around 9.9% held by the top ten. With V trimmed by 1 base and J by 4 bases, 3 bases remained unmatched. CDR1 and CDR2 from the germline V gene are SGHTA and FQGNSA. The CDR3 is 15 amino acids. The chain recombines TRBV7-2 with TRBJ2-1, with TRBD1 matching 8 bases. Sequenced sample: peripheral blood. This receptor was identified in a man between 65 and 85 years old with active or convalescent COVID-19. The CDR3 sequence is CASSLVGQGYNEQFF. CDR3 in DNA: TGTGCCAGCAGCTTAGTTGGACAGGGTTACAATGAGCAGTTCTTC.